The rows below give T cell receptor beta chains drawn from one sample of a study of neurological immune-mediated disorders. TCRdb reprocessed the 5' RACE reads with MiXCR, giving one entry per CDR3 protein. The sample consists of some 60,000 distinct CDR3 sequences, 3.5% of them appearing once. Input material: PBMCs. These receptor sequences come from a woman in her thirties with multiple sclerosis. Each CDR3 is given with its conserved first and last residue. A D gene is named only where the DNA matches it firmly. Rows give clone size only sometimes, using once, few, many, or a class for an expanded clone.

TRBD2 TRBJ2-3 TRBV7-9 many TGTGCCAGCAGCGCATTACCGGGACTAGCTAAAAGGTCAGATACGCAGTATTTT CASSALPGLAKRSDTQYF
TRBD2 TRBJ2-5 TRBV28 many TGTGCCAGCAGTTCTCTAGCGGGAGTAGAAGAGACCCAGTACTTC CASSSLAGVEETQYF
- TRBJ2-2 TRBV7-3 many TGTGCCAGCAGTTACGTTACCGGGGAGCTGTTTTTT CASSYVTGELFF
TRBD2 TRBJ2-3 TRBV10-3 many TGTGCCATCAGACCTACCCAAGGGCTAGCGGGAGGAACAGATACGCAGTATTTT CAIRPTQGLAGGTDTQYF
- TRBJ2-3 TRBV4-2 few TGTGCCAGCAGCCCGTACTGGGCGGCCACAGATACGCAGTATTTT CASSPYWAATDTQYF
- TRBJ2-5 TRBV3-1 many TGTGCCAGCAGCCCCTCCGAGGCGGGGAACCAAGAGACCCAGTACTTC CASSPSEAGNQETQYF
TRBD1 TRBJ1-1 TRBV12-3/TRBV12-4 many TGTGCCAGCAGGACAGGGGAGGGGACTGAAGCTTTCTTT CASRTGEGTEAFF
TRBD2 TRBJ2-7 TRBV5-1 - TGCGCCAGCAGTGCTCAGGGACTAGCCTACGAGCAGTACTTC CASSAQGLAYEQYF
- TRBJ1-2 TRBV7-9 many TGTGCCAGCAGCCCTCTCGAGGGAGCCTATGGCTACACCTTC CASSPLEGAYGYTF
- TRBJ2-5 TRBV20-1 many TGCAGTGCTAGACTGGACACCCAGACCCAGTACTTC CSARLDTQTQYF
- TRBJ1-1 TRBV5-1 many TGCGCCAGCAGACCCGGGGGGAACACTGAAGCTTTCTTT CASRPGGNTEAFF
- TRBJ1-1 TRBV28 - TGTGCCAGCAGTTTAGGTCTCGCTGAAGCTTTCTTT CASSLGLAEAFF
- TRBJ2-3 TRBV29-1 many TGCAGCACCTCCAGCGGGGATACGCAGTATTTT CSTSSGDTQYF
TRBD2 TRBJ2-3 TRBV20-1 many TGCAGTGCTAGAGCTCCGGGACTAGCGGGGAGCACAGATACGCAGTATTTT CSARAPGLAGSTDTQYF
- TRBJ1-6 TRBV5-1 many TGCGCCAGCAGCGCCGCAGGGGTAAATTCACCCCTCCACTTT CASSAAGVNSPLHF
- TRBJ1-5 TRBV11-2 many TGTGCCAGCAGCTTCGACGGGAATAGCAATCAGCCCCAGCATTTT CASSFDGNSNQPQHF
- TRBJ2-3 TRBV20-1 many TGCAGTGCTAGAGATATAGGGGAAGGCACAGATACGCAGTATTTT CSARDIGEGTDTQYF
TRBD2 TRBJ2-3 TRBV3-1 many TGTGCCAGCAGACTGACTAGCGGGGCAGATACGCAGTATTTT CASRLTSGADTQYF
TRBD2 TRBJ2-1 TRBV7-3 many TGTGCCAGCAGCTTGGGCGGGAGGGCCTACAATGAGCAGTTCTTC CASSLGGRAYNEQFF
- TRBJ2-3 TRBV5-1 many TGCGCCAGCAGACCGACGAGTATAGATACGCAGTATTTT CASRPTSIDTQYF